Given below is one TCR beta chain in context. It has no known antigen specificity. Base qualities were left out, and no much larger clone turns up one base away. The library was made by 5' RACE. This sample was sequenced with an Illumina HiSeq 2500. A second PCR of roughly 7 to 12 cycles was run with a J-beta primer mix and a sample-barcoded 5' primer. Each TCR beta cDNA molecule received a unique molecular identifier from a template-switch 5' adaptor carrying 12 random nucleotides. Each sample yielded at least 2.5 million CDR3-containing paired-end reads. First-strand cDNA synthesis was performed from all RNA using the Mint cDNA synthesis kit, with priming by a TRBC-specific oligonucleotide. All cDNA was treated with uracil-DNA glycosylase and then went through a first 18-cycle PCR with the universal primers M1SS and BC2_uni_R. Per the source publication's procedure: For normalization, 1 million high-quality reads, each with a distinct molecular identifier, were randomly selected from each sample. Instead of being binned into consensus sequences, reads that shared molecular identifiers were thrown out. CDR3 identification, clonotype clustering and error correction used MiTCR with a Q25 quality threshold and the strictest error-elimination algorithm. Lower-bound total TCR beta diversity was estimated with a nonparametric unseen species model using Euler transformation. The raw public data were reprocessed by TCRdb itself: fastp quality trimming at Q25, MiXCR clonotype calling, in-frame beta chains only. Each record represents a unique CDR3 protein, reported with the most common genes and DNA among its rows. The V and J calls were determined by TCRdb, not by the authors. For this sample there are 800,000 to 1,300,000 distinct CDR3 sequences; around 25% appear just once. The top ten clones comprise about 0.8% of the sample.

The sample belongs to a study of blood T cells in healthy people across ages (dated by TCRdb to between 2014 and 2017). Study-wide context: In model experiments, roughly one uniquely barcoded TCR beta cDNA molecule per two T cells was captured by template switching. The study measured age-related changes in TCR beta repertoire diversity using deep sequencing normalized with unique cDNA molecular identifiers. Donors were grouped into four age groups: young (average approximately 16 years), middle-aged (roughly 40), aged (around 60) and long-lived (82). For two donors (one aged 18 to 29 and one aged 80 or older), the study analyzed two additional independent replicas of 1 million unique cDNA reads from the same blood draw. The study at large found these results: Bulk unsorted PBMC profiling prevented conclusive comparison of naive and antigen-experienced compartments. Compared with the aged group, more naive CD4+ T cells, fewer expanded clones and increased TCR diversity were shown by the long-lived group, suggesting age selection. There was a strong correlation between observed TCR beta diversity and the percentage of naive T cells measured by flow cytometry. Estimates of total diversity based on one million sequenced T cells were considered lower bounds and underestimates. Because the CMV infection status of the donors was unknown, age-related changes in expanded clonotypes may potentially have been confounded. Observed TCR beta diversity per million T cells fell roughly linearly with age, and a significant reduction was already apparent by age roughly 40.

The trim is 1 base for V and 8 bases for J, with a gap of 17 bases between the germline ends. Including the terminal cysteine and phenylalanine, the CDR3 comprises 14 residues. The only DNA kept is the CDR3, 42 bases in frame from the first base. CDR1 and CDR2 are drawn from the germline V gene: SQVTM, ANQGSEA. The roughly 39 donors, aged about 6 to 95 years, were systemically healthy Caucasian individuals from Russia. Around 10 milliliters of peripheral blood were drawn from each donor into EDTA-treated Vacutainer tubes. Ficoll-Paque density-gradient centrifugation was used to isolate PBMCs, with at least 6.5 million per sample. Total RNA, at least 6 micrograms per sample, was extracted from PBMCs with Trizol reagent. For every donor, flow cytometry on a PBMC aliquot measured the percentage of naive CD45RAhigh/CD27high T cells. These data also featured in a second study, about T cells of mothers and their children. As the second paper documents: The donors were nine systemically healthy Caucasian individuals, made up of three mothers and their six children. cDNA synthesis consumed the entire amount of extracted RNA, loaded at about 1.5 ug RNA in each 15 ul reaction. In the second PCR, the M1S primer added sample barcodes and 2-4 random nucleotides. Each mother yielded over 9.5 million TCR beta CDR3 reads and each child 2.5 million to 3 million reads. In both related and unrelated pairs, thymic selection shapes the output of TCR recombination in a similar way, with inherited differences having only a minor effect. Normalized repertoire overlap was always slightly but never significantly higher in related than unrelated mother-child pairs. No persistent microchimeric T cell clones were detected, at a sensitivity of about 100 clones per million clonotypes. To look for features that set related mother-child pairs apart from unrelated individuals, the researchers ran deep NGS to compare the TCR beta repertoires of mothers and children. On average, the children were approximately 11 +/- 4 years old, while the mothers were roughly 36 +/- 4 years old. After adapter ligation was performed with NEBNext reagents, the libraries were sequenced on an Illumina HiSeq 2000 with 100+100 nt paired-end reads. To prevent cross-contamination, the mother and child libraries were prepared one month apart and sequenced in separate runs. For each donor, somewhere between roughly 500,000 and 2,100,000 distinct TCR beta clonotypes were identified. Naive TCR beta clonotypes were estimated from low-frequency clonotypes matched to each donor's FACS-determined naive share, without sorting.

The origin of this receptor is a girl aged 2-10 years in good health. The sequencing sample was made of blood. The chain employs TRBV29-1 and TRBJ1-2; a tentative D call is TRBD1 (6 bases match). Here the CDR3 is given as CSVEGGQFKRGYTF. The nucleotide sequence is given as TGCAGCGTTGAAGGCGGACAGTTCAAGAGGGGCTACACCTTC. With all but the CDR3 taken from the reference TRBV29-1 and TRBJ1-2 genes, the full variable domain is: SAVISQKPSRDICQRGTSLTIQCQVDSQVTMMFWYRQQPGQSLTLIATANQGSEATYESGFVIDKFPISRPNLTFSTLTVSNMSPEDSSIYLCSVEGGQFKRGYTFGSGTRLTVV.